The rows below give T cell receptor beta chains drawn from one sample of a study of cytomegalovirus exposure and HLA in healthy donors. The data were produced by immunoSEQ multiplex PCR, yet TCRdb's version contains in-frame clones alone and is incomplete. The top ten hold nearly 4% of the sample, which has some 63,000 clones, about 80% seen once. Specimen: PBMCs. The origin of the receptors is a woman in her thirties or forties in good health and CMV-seronegative. Both conserved end residues are part of each CDR3. The D gene is left open where the match is weak. Size tells how often a clone was seen (once, few, many) or the class of an expanded clone, and some rows leave it out.

D gene	V gene	J gene	clone size	CDR3 protein	CDR3 DNA
TRBD2	TRBV5-6	TRBJ2-5	-	CASSSLAGGDF	TGTGCCAGCAGCTCCCTAGCGGGAGGGGACTTC
TRBD1	TRBV6-5	TRBJ2-1	few	CASRQGLGLEQFF	TGTGCCAGCAGACAGGGGTTGGGCCTCGAGCAGTTCTTC
TRBD1	TRBV25-1	TRBJ1-1	-	CASSEGGQASTEAFF	TGTGCCAGCAGTGAAGGTGGACAGGCTAGCACTGAAGCTTTCTTT
-	TRBV7-9	TRBJ2-3	-	CASSLSTGWGTDTQYF	TGTGCCAGCAGCTTAAGCACAGGGTGGGGTACAGATACGCAGTATTTT
TRBD2	TRBV5-8	TRBJ2-3	-	CASSQLGGSGTDTQYF	TGTGCCAGCAGCCAACTCGGCGGGAGCGGAACAGATACGCAGTATTTT
TRBD2	TRBV25-1	TRBJ2-7	-	CASSDLLGLAAYEQYF	TGTGCCAGCAGTGATCTGCTGGGACTAGCGGCCTACGAGCAGTACTTC
-	TRBV6-1	TRBJ2-3	-	CASSELVGRAGDTQYF	TGTGCCAGCAGTGAACTCGTAGGGCGGGCTGGAGATACGCAGTATTTT
-	TRBV6-1	TRBJ1-2	-	CASSEHRLEYGYTF	TGTGCCAGCAGTGAACACAGGCTAGAATATGGCTACACCTTC
-	TRBV16	TRBJ1-5	-	CASSQFYHQPQHF	TGTGCCAGCAGCCAATTTTATCATCAGCCCCAGCATTTT
TRBD2	TRBV7-3	TRBJ2-5	-	CASSDSGGGPKTQYF	TGTGCCAGCAGCGATAGCGGGGGAGGGCCGAAGACCCAGTACTTC
-	TRBV9	TRBJ1-1	-	CASSPYVVRTEAFF	TGTGCCAGCAGCCCCTATGTCGTCCGTACTGAAGCTTTCTTT
-	TRBV6-5	TRBJ2-7	-	CASSYRQGHEQYF	TGTGCCAGCAGTTACCGGCAGGGCCACGAGCAGTACTTC
-	TRBV4-3	TRBJ2-1	-	CASSQEAGAYNEQFF	TGCGCCAGCAGCCAAGAGGCCGGAGCATACAATGAGCAGTTCTTC
TRBD1	TRBV18	TRBJ2-7	-	CASSPGTGSRYEQYF	TGTGCCAGCTCACCAGGGACAGGGTCGAGGTACGAGCAGTACTTC
TRBD1	TRBV28	TRBJ1-1	-	CASSLGQGGTEAFF	TGTGCCAGCAGTCTAGGACAGGGGGGTACTGAAGCTTTCTTT
-	TRBV7-9	TRBJ2-6	-	CSSSLAVPSGANVLTF	TGTTCCAGCAGCTTGGCGGTCCCCTCTGGGGCCAACGTCCTGACTTTC
-	TRBV5-1	TRBJ1-5	-	CASSLDPHRVPPYSNQPQHF	TGCGCCAGCAGCTTGGACCCCCACAGGGTACCTCCTTATAGCAATCAGCCCCAGCATTTT
TRBD2	TRBV2	TRBJ2-2	few	CASSRDYQTGELFF	TGTGCCAGCAGCCGGGACTACCAAACCGGGGAGCTGTTTTTT
TRBD1	TRBV28	TRBJ1-5	-	CASSPFVTGGRQPQHF	TGTGCCAGCAGTCCCTTCGTTACAGGGGGCCGCCAGCCCCAGCATTTT
-	TRBV4-3	TRBJ1-3	-	CASSQDGGGSGNTIYF	TGCGCCAGCAGCCAAGATGGGGGAGGGTCTGGAAACACCATATATTTT
-	TRBV14	TRBJ2-6	-	CASSSTGSGANVLTF	TGTGCCAGCAGCTCGACTGGCTCTGGGGCCAACGTCCTGACTTTC
TRBD2	TRBV7-8	TRBJ2-7	-	CASSSLAERSYEQYF	TGTGCCAGCAGCTCGCTAGCGGAGCGCTCCTACGAGCAGTACTTC
-	TRBV5-1	TRBJ2-7	-	CASSPGSNSYEQYF	TGCGCCAGCAGCCCCGGGTCGAACTCCTACGAGCAGTACTTC
TRBD1	TRBV5-5	TRBJ2-7	-	CASSQTGGNHPIYEQYF	TGTGCCAGCAGCCAGACAGGGGGAAACCACCCCATCTACGAGCAGTACTTC
TRBD2	TRBV4-1	TRBJ2-3	-	CASSRGRVTDTQYF	TGCGCCAGCAGCCGCGGGAGGGTTACAGATACGCAGTATTTT
-	TRBV19	TRBJ1-2	-	CASQRQFNYGYTF	TGTGCCAGTCAAAGACAGTTTAACTATGGCTACACCTTC
-	TRBV18	TRBJ1-2	-	CASSPLDSANYGYTF	TGTGCCAGCTCACCCCTAGACAGTGCTAACTATGGCTACACCTTC
TRBD1	TRBV5-6	TRBJ1-5	-	CASSLAGQGNWRNQPQHF	TGTGCCAGCAGCTTGGCCGGACAGGGGAATTGGCGCAATCAGCCCCAGCATTTT
TRBD2	TRBV7-2	TRBJ2-7	once	CASSLGGGNYEQYF	TGTGCCAGCAGCTTAGGCGGGGGAAACTACGAGCAGTACTTC
TRBD1	TRBV19	TRBJ2-5	-	CASSLTPGQGAMETQYF	TGTGCCAGTAGTCTAACACCGGGACAGGGGGCGATGGAGACCCAGTACTTC
-	TRBV27	TRBJ2-1	-	CASSLEGFSYNEQFF	TGTGCCAGCAGTTTAGAGGGATTCTCCTACAATGAGCAGTTCTTC
-	TRBV4-3	TRBJ1-2	-	CASSQSQGNFYGYTF	TGCGCCAGCAGCCAATCCCAGGGGAATTTCTATGGCTACACCTTC
TRBD1	TRBV28	TRBJ1-2	few	CASTLGGLSYGYTF	TGTGCCAGCACCCTAGGGGGCCTGAGCTATGGCTACACCTTC
-	TRBV2	TRBJ2-7	-	CASSEESVSYEQYF	TGTGCCAGCAGTGAAGAGTCGGTTTCCTACGAGCAGTACTTC
TRBD1	TRBV5-4	TRBJ1-4	-	CASSPSTGIDEKLFF	TGTGCCAGCAGCCCGTCGACAGGGATAGATGAAAAACTGTTTTTT
TRBD2	TRBV4-2	TRBJ2-3	-	CASSPSGSGDTQYF	TGTGCCAGCAGCCCTAGCGGGAGCGGAGATACGCAGTATTTT
-	TRBV10-2	TRBJ2-6	-	CASSAQAVSGANVLTF	TGCGCCAGCAGTGCACAGGCGGTCTCTGGGGCCAACGTCCTGACTTTC
-	TRBV28	TRBJ1-2	-	CASTPGTGYTF	TGTGCCAGCACCCCGGGGACAGGCTACACCTTC
TRBD2	TRBV5-1	TRBJ2-1	-	CASSSLAGESNEQFF	TGCGCCAGCAGTTCCCTAGCGGGAGAATCCAATGAGCAGTTCTTC
TRBD2	TRBV19	TRBJ2-7	-	CASSSELAGYEQYF	TGTGCCAGTAGTAGTGAACTAGCGGGATACGAGCAGTACTTC
-	TRBV7-9	TRBJ1-1	once	CASSLQGLWTEAFF	TGTGCCAGCAGCCTTCAGGGGCTGTGGACTGAAGCTTTCTTT
-	TRBV7-2	TRBJ1-5	-	CASSLGTFSNQPQHF	TGTGCCAGCAGCTTAGGGACTTTTAGCAATCAGCCCCAGCATTTT
-	TRBV19	TRBJ1-2	-	CASSIWGENYGYTF	TGTGCCAGTAGTATTTGGGGAGAGAACTATGGCTACACCTTC
-	TRBV15	TRBJ1-2	-	CATRSVNYGYTF	TGTGCCACCAGATCAGTGAACTATGGCTACACCTTC
TRBD1	TRBV9	TRBJ1-1	-	CASSVGQGNTEAFF	TGTGCCAGCAGCGTAGGACAGGGGAACACTGAAGCTTTCTTT
-	TRBV10-3	TRBJ1-1	-	CAISRGGLMNTEAFF	TGTGCCATCAGCCGCGGGGGCCTTATGAACACTGAAGCTTTCTTT
TRBD1	TRBV25-1	TRBJ1-4	-	CASSTGTGGLSTNEKLFF	TGTGCCAGCAGTACCGGGACAGGGGGCTTGTCAACTAATGAAAAACTGTTTTTT
TRBD1	TRBV18	TRBJ2-7	-	CASSRQGTAYEQYF	TGTGCCAGCTCACGACAGGGGACAGCCTACGAGCAGTACTTC
TRBD2	TRBV5-8	TRBJ2-1	-	CASSFPGTSGPSYNEQFF	TGTGCCAGCAGCTTCCCCGGGACTAGCGGGCCCTCCTACAATGAGCAGTTCTTC
TRBD2	TRBV9	TRBJ2-1	-	CASRLYSGGRPREQFF	TGTGCCAGCAGACTCTATAGCGGGGGCCGTCCCCGTGAGCAGTTCTTC